Below, 13 T cell receptor beta chains from the same sample are listed, as sequenced in a study of radiation and T cells in renal cell carcinoma. Only in-frame clones appear in the TCRdb table, and some are missing; sequencing was by immunoSEQ multiplex PCR. The sample yields 150,000 or so clones, roughly 88% seen once. Time point: baseline pretreatment blood. Treatment given: 15 Gy SBRT to primary tumor, nephrectomy 4 weeks later. Material: blood, obtained from a patient whose treatment included radiotherapy and nephrectomy. The source is a woman aged 50 to 60 with renal cell carcinoma.

This chain links TRBV30 with TRBJ1-4; 7 nucleotides line up with TRBD1. CDR1 GTSNPN and CDR2 SVGIG come from the germline V gene (reference sequence). The CDR3 consists of 18 residues. Trimming removed 0 bases from V and 4 bases from J; junction bases left unmatched: 14. The CDR3 sequence is CAWSVITLRDSINEKLFF. Here the CDR3 DNA reads TGTGCCTGGAGTGTGATCACGCTGAGGGACAGTATTAATGAAAAACTGTTTTTT.

This chain joins TRBV6-1 and TRBJ1-1, with a possible D match to TRBD1 (5 bases). This CDR3 is built from 15 residues. With 2 bases removed from V and 4 bases from J, the gap between germline ends came to 14 bases. Germline CDR1 reads MNHNS; CDR2 reads SASEGT. The CDR3: CASSELGVSGTEAFF. CDR3 nucleotides: TGTGCCAGCAGTGAATTAGGGGTATCGGGCACTGAAGCTTTCTTT.

The chain has TRBV7-2 and TRBJ2-7; TRBD1 aligns across 12 bases. This CDR3 is 18 amino acids long. Trimming took 3 bases from V and 6 from J; bases not matched to a gene: 15. Germline V gives CDR1 SGHTA, CDR2 FQGNSA. The CDR3 here is CASSFRDRGLGGVSEQYF. As DNA, the CDR3 is TGTGCCAGCAGCTTCCGGGACAGGGGGCTGGGTGGAGTGAGCGAGCAGTACTTC.

V and J are TRBV18 and TRBJ1-2; tentative D call: TRBD1 (6 bases). The CDR3 contains 13 residues. CDR1 KGHSH and CDR2 LQKENI come from the germline V gene. Deletions cut 3 bases from V and 6 bases from J, with 11 bases between. CDR3: CASSPSGGNGYTF. The CDR3 region has the DNA TGTGCCAGCTCACCGTCGGGGGGCAATGGCTACACCTTC.

This chain links TRBV2 with TRBJ1-6; weak D call: TRBD1 (5 bases). Germline V gene sequence: CDR1 SNHLY, CDR2 FYNNEI. Trimming shortened V by 6 bases and J by 1 base, and 19 bases separated the two germline ends. This CDR3 spans 18 amino acids. The CDR3: CASRGVTIGVSYNSPLHF. DNA for the CDR3: TGTGCCAGCAGGGGAGTTACTATAGGGGTTTCCTATAATTCACCCCTCCACTTT.

CDR3 sequence: CASSSQGARETQYF. CDR3 nucleotide sequence: TGTGCCAGCAGCTCACAGGGGGCGAGAGAGACCCAGTACTTC. The chain is built from TRBV7-2 and TRBJ2-5, with 9 bases matching TRBD1. The length of the CDR3 is 14 residues. V was pared by 4 bases and J by 4 bases, with 4 bases of the junction left unmatched. The germline V gene has CDR1 SGHTA and CDR2 FQGNSA.

The chain combines TRBV6-5 with TRBJ1-1; D not certain. Germline V gene lookup returns CDR1 MNHEY and CDR2 SVGAGI. V was shortened by 2 bases and J by 3 bases, with 10 bases between the two germline ends. The CDR3 extends over 14 amino acids. CDR3 region: CASSYGGDHTEAFF. The CDR3 DNA reads TGTGCCAGCAGTTACGGCGGGGATCACACTGAAGCTTTCTTT.

The rearrangement uses TRBV9 and TRBJ1-1, with D perhaps matching TRBD1 (6 bases). This CDR3 comprises 16 residues. Trimming stripped 4 bases from V and 4 bases from J, with 20 bases between. Germline-derived CDR1 and CDR2 are SGDLS and YYNGEE. The CDR3 sequence: CASSPGSGGLGTEAFF. CDR3 nucleotide sequence: TGTGCCAGCAGCCCCGGAAGTGGGGGGCTCGGCACTGAAGCTTTCTTT.

V gene TRBV6-6 combines with J gene TRBJ1-2, with D hard to call. Germline V gene sequence: CDR1 MNHNY, CDR2 SVGAGI (reference sequence). This CDR3 region has 14 residues. V was cut by 6 bases and J by 4 bases, with 15 bases left in between. The CDR3 here is CASRAGRGVYGYTF. The CDR3 region has the DNA TGTGCCAGCAGGGCGGGTCGGGGTGTCTATGGCTACACCTTC.

This chain joins TRBV11-2 and TRBJ2-7; 7 nucleotides match TRBD2. The germline V gene has CDR1 SGHAT and CDR2 FQNNGV. The CDR3 length is 18 residues. Unmatched junction bases numbered 16, after V lost 5 bases and J lost 0 bases. CDR3 DNA: TGTGCCAGCAGCCCTCGGGGTGGGGCGGGGGTCCTCTCCTACGAGCAGTACTTC. Protein product: CASSPRGGAGVLSYEQYF.

The chain links TRBV6-5 to TRBJ2-3; 10 nucleotides line up with TRBD2. Germline V gene data show CDR1 as MNHEY and CDR2 as SVGAGI. This CDR3 region has 14 residues. With 6 bases clipped from V and 7 bases from J, the junction kept 7 bases outside the gene matches. DNA for the CDR3: TGTGCCAGCAGCCTTAGCGGGGGGACTAATACGCAGTATTTT. Translated, it gives CASSLSGGTNTQYF.

The chain joins TRBV4-2 to TRBJ2-5; D is unresolved. Per germline, CDR1 LGHNA and CDR2 YNFKEQ. This CDR3 has 14 residues. V was shortened by 0 bases and J by 3 bases, with 8 bases between the two germline ends. The CDR3 nucleotides read TGTGCCAGCAGCCAAGATCTACGGGAAGAGACCCAGTACTTC. Translated, it gives CASSQDLREETQYF.

The chain carries TRBV5-1 and TRBJ1-1, with 7 bases that match TRBD1. With 7 bases clipped from V and 5 bases from J, the junction kept 11 bases outside the gene matches. The CDR3 length is 14 residues. Per the germline V gene, CDR1 is SGHRS and CDR2 is YFSETQ. Here the CDR3 DNA reads TGCGCCAGCGGCCCCGACAGGGTTGGAACTGAAGCTTTCTTT. It encodes CASGPDRVGTEAFF.